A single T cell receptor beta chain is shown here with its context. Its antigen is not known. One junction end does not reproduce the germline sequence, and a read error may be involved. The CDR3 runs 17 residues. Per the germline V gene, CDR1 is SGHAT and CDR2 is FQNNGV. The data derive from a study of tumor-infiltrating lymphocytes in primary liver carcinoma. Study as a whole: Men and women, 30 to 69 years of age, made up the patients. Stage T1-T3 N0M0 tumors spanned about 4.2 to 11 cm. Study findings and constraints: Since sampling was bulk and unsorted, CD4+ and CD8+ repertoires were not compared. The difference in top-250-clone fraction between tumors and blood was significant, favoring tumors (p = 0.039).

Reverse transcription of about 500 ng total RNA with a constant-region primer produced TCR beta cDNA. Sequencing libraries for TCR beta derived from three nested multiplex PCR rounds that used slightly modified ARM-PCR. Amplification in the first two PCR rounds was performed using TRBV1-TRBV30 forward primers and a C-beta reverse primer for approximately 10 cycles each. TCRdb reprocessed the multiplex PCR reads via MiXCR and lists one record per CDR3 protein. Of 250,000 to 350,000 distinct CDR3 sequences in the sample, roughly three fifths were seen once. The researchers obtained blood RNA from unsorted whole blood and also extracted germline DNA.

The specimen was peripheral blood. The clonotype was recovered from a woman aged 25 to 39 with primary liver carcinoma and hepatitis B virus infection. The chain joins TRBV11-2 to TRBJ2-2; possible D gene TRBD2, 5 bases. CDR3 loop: CASSLVSDGLNTGELYF. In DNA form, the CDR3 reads TGTGCTAGCAGCTTAGTAAGTGACGGCCTGAACACCGGGGAGCTGTATTTT.